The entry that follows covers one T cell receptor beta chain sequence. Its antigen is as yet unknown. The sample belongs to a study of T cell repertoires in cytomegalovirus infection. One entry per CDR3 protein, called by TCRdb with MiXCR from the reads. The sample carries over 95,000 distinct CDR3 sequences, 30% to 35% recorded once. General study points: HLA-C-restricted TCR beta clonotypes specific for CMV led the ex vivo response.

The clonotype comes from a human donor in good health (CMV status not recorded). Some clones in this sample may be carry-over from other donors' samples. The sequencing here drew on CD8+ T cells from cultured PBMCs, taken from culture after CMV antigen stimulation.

The CDR3 protein is CASSETGYEQYF. In nucleotides, the CDR3 is TGTGCCAGCTCCGAGACAGGTTACGAGCAGTACTTC. This chain joins TRBV6-1 and TRBJ2-7; weak D call: TRBD1 (6 bases). The CDR3 extends over 12 amino acids. Germline V gene data show CDR1 as MNHNS and CDR2 as SASEGT. The ends were cut back, 8 bases at V and 4 bases at J, with 12 bases in the middle.